This entry lists 20 T cell receptor beta chains sequenced from one sample in a study of blood T cell repertoires in COVID-19. Generated by immunoSEQ multiplex PCR, the TCRdb table keeps only in-frame clones and is missing some. The sample gives about 74,000 clones, approximately 81% of which show up once; 7.5% to 9% is in the top ten. The sample was peripheral blood. The source of these receptors is a man in his forties or fifties with active COVID-19.

The rearrangement uses TRBV19 and TRBJ2-1; D is possibly TRBD1 (6 bases). The CDR3 length is 15 residues. The ends were cut back, 1 base at V and 4 bases at J, with 11 bases in the middle. Looked up from germline, CDR1 is LNHDA and CDR2 is SQIVND (reference sequence). CDR3 nucleotide sequence: TGTGCCAGTAGTATAGCAGGGGTCGGATACAATGAGCAGTTCTTC. It encodes CASSIAGVGYNEQFF. The full variable domain, its missing parts supplied by reference TRBV19 and TRBJ2-1, is DGGITQSPKYLFRKEGQNVTLSCEQNLNHDAMYWYRQDPGQGLRLIYYSQIVNDFQKGDIAEGYSVSREKKESFPLTVTSAQKNPTAFYLCASSIAGVGYNEQFFGPGTRLTVL.

This chain joins TRBV5-1 and TRBJ2-5; 11 positions agree with TRBD1. With V trimmed by 4 bases and J by 4 bases, 3 bases remained unmatched. Germline-derived CDR1 and CDR2 are SGHRS and YFSETQ. The CDR3 runs to 14 residues. As DNA, the CDR3 is TGCGCCAGCAGCCTAGGACAGGGGGCAGAGACCCAGTACTTC. Translated: CASSLGQGAETQYF.

J is TRBJ1-5 and V is TRBV19; 11 bases are shared with TRBD1. Germline trimming cut 5 bases from V and 0 bases from J; bases unmatched to any gene: 15. Per germline, CDR1 LNHDA and CDR2 SQIVND (reference sequence). The CDR3 extends over 20 amino acids. The CDR3 DNA is TGTGCCAGTAGTCACGTCCGGGACAGGGGGAAGTGGGATAGCAATCAGCCCCAGCATTTT. This codes for CASSHVRDRGKWDSNQPQHF.

The chain is built from TRBV9 and TRBJ1-2; D is perhaps TRBD1 (6 bases). Deletions cut 4 bases from V and 5 bases from J, with 27 bases between. This CDR3 has 18 residues. From germline, CDR1 is SGDLS and CDR2 YYNGEE. The CDR3 loop is CASSPRAGRGLHLYGYTF. CDR3 DNA: TGTGCCAGCAGCCCAAGGGCGGGCAGGGGCCTCCATCTTTATGGCTACACCTTC.

This chain connects TRBV2 to TRBJ1-1; D is undetermined. The CDR3 runs to 13 residues. V was shortened by 7 bases and J by 0 bases, with 9 bases between the two germline ends. Germline CDR1 reads SNHLY; CDR2 reads FYNNEI. The CDR3 loop reads CASIRVLNTEAFF. The CDR3 DNA is TGTGCCAGCATTCGGGTGCTGAACACTGAAGCTTTCTTT.

This chain connects TRBV9 to TRBJ2-2; D gene uncertain. This CDR3 is 15 amino acids long. The germline V gene encodes CDR1 SGDLS and CDR2 YYNGEE. Trimming removed 3 bases at V and 2 bases at J, with 11 bases between. The CDR3 DNA follows: TGTGCCAGCAGCGCTGGGCAGCTTAACACCGGGGAGCTGTTTTTT. This sequence encodes CASSAGQLNTGELFF.

The V and J genes are TRBV5-1 and TRBJ1-2; 11 bases are shared with TRBD1. CDR1 is SGHRS and CDR2 is YFSETQ in the germline V gene. The CDR3 contains 15 residues. V dropped 4 bases and J dropped 7; count of bases not matched to a gene: 9. In DNA, the CDR3 is TGCGCCAGCAGCGAACGGACAGGGGGCGTTGGTGGCTACACCTTC. This encodes CASSERTGGVGGYTF. The variable domain in full, with the rest retrieved from reference TRBV5-1 and TRBJ1-2, is KAGVTQTPRYLIKTRGQQVTLSCSPISGHRSVSWYQQTPGQGLQFLFEYFSETQRNKGNFPGRFSGRQFSNSRSEMNVSTLELGDSALYLCASSERTGGVGGYTFGSGTRLTVV.

This rearrangement joins TRBV11-2 to TRBJ2-2; the D gene is possibly TRBD1 (5 bases). Germline V CDR1 and CDR2: SGHAT, FQNNGV. This CDR3 has 16 residues. V lost 3 bases and J lost 4, with 15 bases in between. The CDR3 nucleotides read TGTGCCAGCAGCTTTCAAGCAGGGTCGATCACCGGGGAGCTGTTTTTT. Encoded protein: CASSFQAGSITGELFF.

CDR3 DNA sequence: TGTGCCAGCAGTTTCGCGGGGGCCAGGGAGCAGTTCTTC. Protein product: CASSFAGAREQFF. The rearrangement joins TRBV27 to TRBJ2-1, with TRBD2 as a possible D gene (7 bases). V was cut by 3 bases and J by 10 bases, with 13 bases left in between. The CDR3 totals 13 residues. Germline V gene data show CDR1 as MNHEY and CDR2 as SMNVEV (reference sequence).

This chain uses TRBV6-5 with TRBJ1-2, with 7 bases matching TRBD1. The CDR3 has 14 amino acids. V trimming: 2 bases; J trimming: 7 bases; junction bases outside the gene matches: 7. CDR1 is MNHEY and CDR2 is SVGAGI in the germline V gene. The CDR3 DNA is TGTGCCAGCAGTTACGCAGGGGGGCAGGGTGGCTACACCTTC. It yields the protein CASSYAGGQGGYTF.

The chain joins TRBV15 to TRBJ2-4, with 8 bases aligning to TRBD1. CDR1 LNHNV and CDR2 YYDKDF come from the germline V gene (reference sequence). With 5 bases clipped from V and 3 bases from J, the junction kept 9 bases outside the gene matches. The CDR3 is 16 residues long. The CDR3 spells CATSPDRGRIKNIQYF. The CDR3 DNA is TGTGCCACCAGCCCTGACAGGGGACGGATCAAAAACATTCAGTACTTC.

The gene calls are TRBV6-1 and TRBJ1-5; possible D gene TRBD1, 5 bases. V shed 1 base and J shed 6 bases, with 13 bases lying between them. The CDR3 extends over 15 amino acids. Germline V gene sequence: CDR1 MNHNS, CDR2 SASEGT. In DNA, the CDR3 is TGTGCCAGCAGTGAAGACCGGAGCGGGGCTCAGCCCCAGCATTTT. Protein sequence: CASSEDRSGAQPQHF.

This chain joins TRBV6-5 and TRBJ1-1; tentatively, D is TRBD1 (6 bases). Trimming took 8 bases from V and 7 from J, leaving 17 bases between them. Looked up from germline, CDR1 is MNHEY and CDR2 is SVGAGI. The CDR3 is 13 residues long. The CDR3 coding sequence is TGTGCCAGCGCGGCCCAGGGGACACTTGAAGCTTTCTTT. This translates into CASAAQGTLEAFF.

This clone was counted once. The J gene is TRBJ1-2, the V gene TRBV18; 7 nucleotides align to TRBD1. V was pared by 2 bases and J by 4 bases, with 7 bases of the junction left unmatched. Germline V gene lookup returns CDR1 KGHSH and CDR2 LQKENI. The CDR3 runs 15 residues. The CDR3 sequence is CASSPTTGVLYGYTF. The CDR3, as DNA: TGTGCCAGCTCACCAACAACAGGGGTTCTCTATGGCTACACCTTC.

This clone has only one observation. The chain is built from TRBV7-8 and TRBJ1-3; no firm D call. Per germline, CDR1 SGHVS and CDR2 FQNEAQ. Trimming pared 0 bases from V and 0 bases from J, leaving 9 bases between. CDR3 length: 16 residues. CDR3 sequence (DNA): TGTGCCAGCAGCTTAGCTAGCCCGCACTCTGGAAACACCATATATTTT. It encodes CASSLASPHSGNTIYF.

This sequence joins TRBV19 and TRBJ2-3; TRBD1 matches at 11 bases. Germline V gene lookup returns CDR1 LNHDA and CDR2 SQIVND (reference sequence). V dropped 6 bases and J dropped 4; count of bases not matched to a gene: 3. This CDR3 contains 14 residues. The CDR3 is CASSRTGGADTQYF. CDR3 DNA sequence: TGTGCCAGTAGCCGGACAGGGGGCGCAGATACGCAGTATTTT.

The chain carries TRBV14 and TRBJ1-4; 8 bases match TRBD1. The CDR3 covers 18 residues. Unmatched junction bases numbered 13, after V lost 0 bases and J lost 7 bases. CDR1 SGHDN and CDR2 FVKESK come from the germline V gene. CDR3 sequence (DNA): TGTGCCAGCAGCCAAGATCCCTGGACAGGGTCTGCGGGTGAAAAACTGTTTTTT. Translating it yields CASSQDPWTGSAGEKLFF.

This clone was picked up one time. The chain recombines TRBV9 with TRBJ1-4, with D possibly matching TRBD1 (5 bases). CDR1 is SGDLS and CDR2 is YYNGEE in the germline V gene. The V end lost 6 bases, the J end lost 4 bases, and 16 bases lay between the germline ends. The CDR3 is 15 residues long. In DNA form, the CDR3 reads TGTGCCAGCAACCGGGGGGGAGGGTTTAATGAAAAACTGTTTTTT. It encodes CASNRGGGFNEKLFF.

V and J are TRBV9 and TRBJ1-2; maybe TRBD1 (6 bases). CDR3 size: 13 residues. Trimming took 0 bases from V and 6 from J, leaving 9 bases between them. Germline V gene lookup returns CDR1 SGDLS and CDR2 YYNGEE. The CDR3 region has the DNA TGTGCCAGCAGCGTAGGACAGGACGATGGCTACACCTTC. It specifies CASSVGQDDGYTF.

The chain links TRBV19 to TRBJ2-7; tentatively, D is TRBD2 (5 bases). Germline V CDR1 and CDR2: LNHDA, SQIVND (reference sequence). Trimming stripped 5 bases from V and 6 bases from J, with 14 bases between. The CDR3 extends over 13 amino acids. The CDR3 sequence: CASSPAGVGEQYF. The CDR3 nucleotides read TGTGCCAGTAGTCCCGCCGGGGTCGGCGAGCAGTACTTC.